Listed below are T cell receptor beta chains from one sample, sequenced in a study of blood T cell repertoires in COVID-19. Repertoires were generated with immunoSEQ multiplex PCR, while TCRdb's copy carries only in-frame clones and drops some. This sample carries tens of thousands of clones, around 80% of them seen once, and the ten largest clones take 26%. Material: peripheral blood. These receptors were obtained from a man in his 60s with active or convalescent COVID-19. Both conserved end residues are part of each CDR3. The D gene is left open where the match is weak. The size field is filled for only some rows; it gives once, few, many or a size class.

clone_size j_call v_call d_call cdr3_nt cdr3_aa
NA TRBJ1-2 TRBV5-1 TRBD1 TGCGCCAACAGCTTTGGACAGGGGGCATCCTATGGCTACACCTTC CANSFGQGASYGYTF
once TRBJ1-2 TRBV4-1 TRBD1 TGCGCCAGCAGCCAAGATTGGGGACAGGGTCTATTAGGCTACACCTTC CASSQDWGQGLLGYTF
NA TRBJ1-2 TRBV5-4 TRBD1 TGTGCCAGCAGATTAACAGGGGGCGGAATTAGCCATGGCTACACCTTC CASRLTGGGISHGYTF
NA TRBJ1-3 TRBV5-6 NA TGTGCCAGCAGCTTGGAAGGGGCAAACACCATATATTTT CASSLEGANTIYF
NA TRBJ1-1 TRBV18 TRBD1 TGTGCCAGCTCTCCGGACAGGGTCAACACTGAAGCTTTCTTT CASSPDRVNTEAFF
NA TRBJ2-5 TRBV19 TRBD2 TGTGCCAGTAGTATGTATAGCGGGGGCCCGTCGGAGACCCAGTACTTC CASSMYSGGPSETQYF
few TRBJ2-1 TRBV7-3 TRBD2 TGTGCCAGCAGCCCAGTCAAGCTAGCGGGGGGCAAGCAGTTCTTC CASSPVKLAGGKQFF
NA TRBJ1-5 TRBV6-5 NA TGTGCCAGCAGTTACGAGAGCAATCAGCCCCAGCATTTT CASSYESNQPQHF
NA TRBJ2-3 TRBV7-3 NA TGTGCCAGCAGCTCCTACGGGACTAGCACAGATACGCAGTATTTT CASSSYGTSTDTQYF
NA TRBJ2-3 TRBV5-1 TRBD2 TGCGCCAGCAGCTGGGGACTAGCGGTCACAGATACGCAGTATTTT CASSWGLAVTDTQYF
NA TRBJ2-2 TRBV2 NA TGTGCCAGCTTACCGGGACATCTGAACACCGGGGAGCTGTTTTTT CASLPGHLNTGELFF
NA TRBJ2-3 TRBV28 NA TGTGCCACCCATGGGGAGGAGGCGACAGATACGCAGTATTTT CATHGEEATDTQYF
NA TRBJ2-3 TRBV7-2 TRBD2 TGTGCCAGCAGCTTAGCTAGCGGGGGAGTGGATACGCAGTATTTT CASSLASGGVDTQYF
NA TRBJ1-4 TRBV28 NA TGTGCCACCGCCGGGACACAAAATGAAAAACTGTTTTTT CATAGTQNEKLFF
NA TRBJ2-5 TRBV5-1 TRBD1 TGCGCCAGCAGCTTTCCCGACAGGGAAGAGACCCAGTACTTC CASSFPDREETQYF
NA TRBJ2-7 TRBV28 TRBD2 TGTGCCAGCAGTTTAACTCGGACTAGCGGGTACGAGCAGTACTTC CASSLTRTSGYEQYF
NA TRBJ1-3 TRBV28 NA TGTGCCAGCAGTTTAATGCGCTCTGGAAACACCATATATTTT CASSLMRSGNTIYF
NA TRBJ2-1 TRBV6-5 NA TGTGCCAGCAGTTACGGGACTCTTGTAAGTGAGCAGTTCTTC CASSYGTLVSEQFF
NA TRBJ2-7 TRBV10-3 NA TGTGCCATCAGTGAGTCCAGGGGCGACGAGCAGTACTTC CAISESRGDEQYF
NA TRBJ2-7 TRBV14 TRBD1 TGTGCCAGCAGGCAAACCGGGACAGTTTCCTACGAGCAGTACTTC CASRQTGTVSYEQYF
NA TRBJ2-5 TRBV5-1 TRBD2 TGCGCCAGCAGCTTCAGCGGGGGAGAAGAGACCCAGTACTTC CASSFSGGEETQYF
NA TRBJ2-7 TRBV7-2 TRBD2 TGTGCCAGCAGCTTGGGAGCGGGGGTTGGGGAGCAGTACTTC CASSLGAGVGEQYF
NA TRBJ1-1 TRBV6-5 TRBD1 TGTGCCAGCAGCCCCAGGGGGGACATGAACACTGAAGCTTTCTTT CASSPRGDMNTEAFF
NA TRBJ2-1 TRBV6-6 TRBD1 TGTGCCAGCAGATATCCTCCGGGACAGGGTCGAAATGAGCAGTTCTTC CASRYPPGQGRNEQFF
NA TRBJ1-2 TRBV29-1 NA TGCAGCGTAGAAGGGTCGGCAGAGGATTATGGCTACACCTTC CSVEGSAEDYGYTF
few TRBJ1-2 TRBV4-1 NA TGCGCCAGCAGCCAAGATAGCGCAGGGGTGTATGGCTACACCTTC CASSQDSAGVYGYTF
NA TRBJ1-1 TRBV28 NA TGTGCCAGCAGTTTATGGTCGGCGGAAGGCTCCTTT CASSLWSAEGSF
NA TRBJ2-6 TRBV28 NA TGTGCCAGCAATCGGGGGAGTGGGGCCAACGTCCTGACTTTC CASNRGSGANVLTF